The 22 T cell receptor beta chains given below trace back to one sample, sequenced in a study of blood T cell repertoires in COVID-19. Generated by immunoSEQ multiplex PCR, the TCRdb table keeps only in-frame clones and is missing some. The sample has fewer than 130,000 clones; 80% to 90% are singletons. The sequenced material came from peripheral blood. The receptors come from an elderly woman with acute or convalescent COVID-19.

DNA of the CDR3: TGTGCCAGCAGCTGGGGACAGGGGGCGGTAGGATCTGAAGCTTTCTTT. Translation gives CASSWGQGAVGSEAFF. The V gene is TRBV3-1 (or the pseudogene TRBV3-2), the J gene TRBJ1-1; 12 nucleotides line up with TRBD1. CDR3 size: 16 residues. The germline V gene has CDR1 LGHDT and CDR2 YNNKEL (reference sequence). The ends lost 5 bases at V and 6 bases at J; junction bases unmatched: 10.

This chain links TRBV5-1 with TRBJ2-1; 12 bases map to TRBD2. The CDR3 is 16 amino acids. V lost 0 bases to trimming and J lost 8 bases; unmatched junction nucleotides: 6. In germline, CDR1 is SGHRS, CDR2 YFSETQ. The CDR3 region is CASSLDLAGGPYEQFF. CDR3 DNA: TGCGCCAGCAGCTTGGACCTAGCGGGGGGGCCCTATGAGCAGTTCTTC. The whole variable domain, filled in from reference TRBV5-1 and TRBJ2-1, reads KAGVTQTPRYLIKTRGQQVTLSCSPISGHRSVSWYQQTPGQGLQFLFEYFSETQRNKGNFPGRFSGRQFSNSRSEMNVSTLELGDSALYLCASSLDLAGGPYEQFFGPGTRLTVL.

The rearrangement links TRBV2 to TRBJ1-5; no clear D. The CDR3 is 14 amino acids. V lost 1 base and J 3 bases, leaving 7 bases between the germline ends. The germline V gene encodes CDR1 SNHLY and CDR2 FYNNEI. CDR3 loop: CASSEGDYNQPQHF. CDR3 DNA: TGTGCCAGCAGTGAAGGAGACTACAATCAGCCCCAGCATTTT.

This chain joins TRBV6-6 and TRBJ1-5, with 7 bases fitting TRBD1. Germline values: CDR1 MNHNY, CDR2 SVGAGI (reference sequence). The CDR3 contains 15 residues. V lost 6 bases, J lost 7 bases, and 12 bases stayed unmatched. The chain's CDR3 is CASSPFEGAWQPQHF. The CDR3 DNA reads TGTGCCAGCAGCCCCTTTGAGGGGGCGTGGCAGCCCCAGCATTTT.

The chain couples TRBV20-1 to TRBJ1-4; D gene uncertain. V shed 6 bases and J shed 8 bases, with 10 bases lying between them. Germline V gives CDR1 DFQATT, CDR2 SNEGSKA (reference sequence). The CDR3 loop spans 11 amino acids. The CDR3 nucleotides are TGCAGTGCAATCGCGGAAGAAAAACTGTTTTTT. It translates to CSAIAEEKLFF.

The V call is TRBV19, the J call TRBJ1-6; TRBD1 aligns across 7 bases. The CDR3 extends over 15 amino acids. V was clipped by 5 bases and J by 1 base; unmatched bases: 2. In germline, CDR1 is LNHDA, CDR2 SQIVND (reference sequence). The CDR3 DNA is TGTGCCAGTAGTCAACAGGGGTCCTATAATTCACCCCTCCACTTT. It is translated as CASSQQGSYNSPLHF.

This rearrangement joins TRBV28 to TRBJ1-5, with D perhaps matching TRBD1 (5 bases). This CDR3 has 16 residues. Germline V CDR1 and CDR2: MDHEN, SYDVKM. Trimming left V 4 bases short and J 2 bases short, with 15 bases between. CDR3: CASSSVWAGRNQPQHF. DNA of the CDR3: TGTGCCAGCAGTTCGGTTTGGGCAGGGCGCAATCAGCCCCAGCATTTT.

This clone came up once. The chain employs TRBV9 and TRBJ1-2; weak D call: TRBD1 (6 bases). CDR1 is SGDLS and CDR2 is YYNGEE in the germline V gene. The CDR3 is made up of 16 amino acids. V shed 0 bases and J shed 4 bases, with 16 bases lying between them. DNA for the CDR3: TGTGCCAGCAGCGTAGGTTACAGGGCCACAAGCTATGGCTACACCTTC. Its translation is CASSVGYRATSYGYTF.

Here the CDR3 DNA reads TGTGCCAGCTCAAACGCCGCAGGGCCCCCCTCCTACAATGAGCAGTTCTTC. It is translated as CASSNAAGPPSYNEQFF. The genes are TRBV18 and TRBJ2-1, with D possibly matching TRBD1 (5 bases). The CDR3 has 17 amino acids. CDR1 and CDR2 (germline): KGHSH, LQKENI. Trimming took 5 bases from V and 0 from J, leaving 17 bases between them. The entire variable domain, with the rest obtained from reference TRBV18 and TRBJ2-1, is as follows: NAGVMQNPRHLVRRRGQEARLRCSPMKGHSHVYWYRQLPEEGLKFMVYLQKENIIDESGMPKERFSAEFPKEGPSILRIQQVVRGDSAAYFCASSNAAGPPSYNEQFFGPGTRLTVL.

CDR3 region: CASSPTGGLGETQYF. CDR3 DNA: TGTGCCAGCAGCCCCACCGGGGGGTTGGGGGAGACCCAGTACTTC. The chain couples TRBV9 to TRBJ2-5; 7 bases are a match to TRBD2. V lost 4 bases, J lost 5 bases, and 11 bases stayed unmatched. Germline loops: CDR1 SGDLS, CDR2 YYNGEE. The CDR3 has 15 residues.

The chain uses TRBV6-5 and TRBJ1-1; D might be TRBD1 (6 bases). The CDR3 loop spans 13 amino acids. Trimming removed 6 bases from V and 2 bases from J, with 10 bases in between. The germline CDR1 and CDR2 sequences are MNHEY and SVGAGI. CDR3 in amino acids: CASRKQGNTEAFF. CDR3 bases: TGTGCCAGCAGGAAACAGGGAAACACTGAAGCTTTCTTT.

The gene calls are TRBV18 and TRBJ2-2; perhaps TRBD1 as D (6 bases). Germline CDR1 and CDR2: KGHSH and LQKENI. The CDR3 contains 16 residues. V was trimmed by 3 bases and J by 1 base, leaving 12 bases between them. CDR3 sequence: CASSPYGQKNTGELFF. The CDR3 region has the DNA TGTGCCAGCTCACCCTACGGACAGAAGAACACCGGGGAGCTGTTTTTT.

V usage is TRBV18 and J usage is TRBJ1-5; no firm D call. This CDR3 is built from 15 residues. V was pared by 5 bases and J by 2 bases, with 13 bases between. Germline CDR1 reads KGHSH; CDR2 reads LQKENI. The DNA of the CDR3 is TGTGCCAGCTCAGCCCGGGGAGATGGCAATCAGCCCCAGCATTTT. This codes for CASSARGDGNQPQHF.

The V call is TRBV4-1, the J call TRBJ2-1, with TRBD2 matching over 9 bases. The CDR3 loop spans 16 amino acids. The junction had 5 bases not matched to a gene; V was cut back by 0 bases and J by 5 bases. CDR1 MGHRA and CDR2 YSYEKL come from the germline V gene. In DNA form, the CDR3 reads TGCGCCAGCAGCCAAGAGGGGCTAGCGGGGAACAATGAGCAGTTCTTC. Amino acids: CASSQEGLAGNNEQFF.

CDR3 sequence reads: CASNLRGSYEQYF. CDR3 DNA sequence: TGTGCCAGCAACCTTAGGGGTTCCTACGAGCAGTACTTC. The rearrangement links TRBV6-6 to TRBJ2-7; TRBD1 might be the D (5 bases). The CDR3 runs 13 residues. Trimming cost V 7 bases and J 1 base, with 11 bases left between them. CDR1 is MNHNY and CDR2 is SVGAGI in the germline V gene (reference sequence).

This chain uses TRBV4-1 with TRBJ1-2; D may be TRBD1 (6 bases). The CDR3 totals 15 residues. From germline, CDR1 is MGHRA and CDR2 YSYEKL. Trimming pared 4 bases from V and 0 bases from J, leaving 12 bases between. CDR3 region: CASSRLAGANYGYTF. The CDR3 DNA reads TGCGCCAGCAGCCGCCTCGCAGGGGCTAACTATGGCTACACCTTC.

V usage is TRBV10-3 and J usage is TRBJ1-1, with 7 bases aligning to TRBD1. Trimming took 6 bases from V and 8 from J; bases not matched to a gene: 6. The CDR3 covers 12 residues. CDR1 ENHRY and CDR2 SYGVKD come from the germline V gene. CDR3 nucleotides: TGTGCCATCAGCACGCGACAGGGAGAAGCTTTCTTT. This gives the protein CAISTRQGEAFF.

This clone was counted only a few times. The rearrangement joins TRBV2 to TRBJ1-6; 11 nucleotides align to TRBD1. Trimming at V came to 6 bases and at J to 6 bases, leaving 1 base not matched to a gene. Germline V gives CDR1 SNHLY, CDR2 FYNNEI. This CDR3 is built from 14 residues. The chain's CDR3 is CASRGTGGNSPLHF. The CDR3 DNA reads TGTGCCAGCAGGGGGACAGGGGGTAATTCACCCCTCCACTTT.

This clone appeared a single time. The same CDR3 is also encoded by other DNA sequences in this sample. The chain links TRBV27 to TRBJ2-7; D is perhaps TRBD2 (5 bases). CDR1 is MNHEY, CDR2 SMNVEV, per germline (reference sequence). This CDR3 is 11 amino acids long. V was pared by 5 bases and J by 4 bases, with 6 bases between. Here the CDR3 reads CASSRGYEQYF. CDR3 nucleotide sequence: TGTGCCAGCAGTCGAGGGTACGAGCAGTACTTC.

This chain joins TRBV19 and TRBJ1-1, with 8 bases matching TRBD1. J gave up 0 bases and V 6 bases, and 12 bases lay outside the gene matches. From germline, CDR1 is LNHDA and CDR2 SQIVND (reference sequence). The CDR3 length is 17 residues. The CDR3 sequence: CASSPIGTGGLNTEAFF. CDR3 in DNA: TGTGCCAGTAGCCCAATCGGAACAGGGGGGTTGAACACTGAAGCTTTCTTT.

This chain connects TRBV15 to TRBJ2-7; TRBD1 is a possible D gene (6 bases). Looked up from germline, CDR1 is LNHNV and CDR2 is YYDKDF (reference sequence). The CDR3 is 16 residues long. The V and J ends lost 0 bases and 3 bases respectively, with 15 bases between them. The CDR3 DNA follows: TGTGCCACCAGCAGAGATTGGTACAGGGCTGGCTACGAGCAGTACTTC. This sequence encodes CATSRDWYRAGYEQYF.

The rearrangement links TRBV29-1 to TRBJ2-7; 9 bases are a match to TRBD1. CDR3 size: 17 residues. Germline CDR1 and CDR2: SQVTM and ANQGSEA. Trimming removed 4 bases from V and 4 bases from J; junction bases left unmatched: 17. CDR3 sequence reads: CSVADGTGGFLGYEQYF. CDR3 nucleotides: TGCAGCGTTGCGGATGGCACAGGGGGCTTCCTAGGGTACGAGCAGTACTTC.